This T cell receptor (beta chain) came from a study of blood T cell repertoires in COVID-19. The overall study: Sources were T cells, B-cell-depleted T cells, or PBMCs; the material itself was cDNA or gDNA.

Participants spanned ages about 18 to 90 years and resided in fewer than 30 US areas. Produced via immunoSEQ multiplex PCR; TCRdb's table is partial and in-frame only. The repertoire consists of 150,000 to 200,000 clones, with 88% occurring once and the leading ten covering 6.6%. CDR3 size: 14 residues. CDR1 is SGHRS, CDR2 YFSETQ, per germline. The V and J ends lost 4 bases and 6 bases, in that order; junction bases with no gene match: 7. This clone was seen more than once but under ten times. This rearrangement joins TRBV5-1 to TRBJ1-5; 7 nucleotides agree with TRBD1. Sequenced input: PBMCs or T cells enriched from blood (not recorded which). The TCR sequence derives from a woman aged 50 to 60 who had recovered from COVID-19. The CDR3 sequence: CASSQTGTSQPQHF. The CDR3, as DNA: TGCGCCAGCAGCCAGACAGGGACGAGTCAGCCCCAGCATTTT.